One TCR beta chain is described in this entry. Its antigen is still unknown. The sample belongs to a study of graft-versus-host responses after intestinal transplantation. Study information: Transplant recipients had multivisceral, liver-intestinal, or isolated intestinal grafts.

Germline V gene data show CDR1 as MNHEY and CDR2 as SVGAGI. The CDR3 is 15 residues long. V was trimmed by 5 bases and J by 6 bases, leaving 20 bases between them. Findings and caveats of the study: Peak circulating GvH clone levels were associated with early post-transplant HvG declines. Allografts of one patient group, those with graft-donor T cell macrochimerism, had high graft-versus-host to host-versus-graft clonal ratios.

Produced via immunoSEQ multiplex PCR; TCRdb's table is partial and in-frame only. Of around 43,000 clones detected, 90% to 95% appear once; the ten largest clones hold approximately 4%. Here the sequenced sample was PBMCs, taken 524 days after transplant. The clonotype comes from a human patient who received an intestinal transplant, so some T cells may come from the graft donor. The chain recombines TRBV6-5 with TRBJ2-7, with D possibly being TRBD2 (5 bases). The chain's CDR3 is CASSVQGSTSTEQYF. CDR3 nucleotides: TGTGCCAGCAGTGTCCAAGGGAGCACCAGCACCGAGCAGTACTTC.